Reported below is one T cell receptor (beta chain). Its antigen is as yet unknown. TCRdb processed the 5' RACE reads anew with MiXCR; each CDR3 protein has one entry. The sample carries 300,000 to 400,000 distinct CDR3 sequences, roughly 13% recorded once. The data derive from a study of T-cell memory formation after mild COVID-19. Study in general: TCR clusters showed largely donor specificity. Study-level points and caveats: That cross-reactive memory joined was suggested by some responding clones appearing in pre-infection memory. From day 15 to 85, contracting clones were balanced between CD4 and CD8, whereas later expanders leaned toward CD4+. CM and EM subsets held most contracting CD4+ clones; EMRA held CD8+ ones.

The CDR3 has 13 residues. V was clipped by 2 bases and J by 3 bases; unmatched bases: 0. Germline V lookup: CDR1 MNHEY, CDR2 SVGAGI. This sequence joins TRBV6-5 and TRBJ2-5; 7 bases line up with TRBD2. Sequences were obtained from PBMCs or a T cell subset sorted from them (not recorded which). The receptor's source is a man aged 18-30 years who had mild COVID-19 (a few samples of this study predate the infection). Cell type and time point are not known. The CDR3 bases are TGTGCCAGCAGTTACGGGACTAAAGAGACCCAGTACTTC. Amino acids: CASSYGTKETQYF.